This record covers a single T cell receptor (beta chain). Its antigen is currently unknown. V lost 7 bases and J lost 4, with 13 bases in between. This CDR3 is built from 13 residues. CDR1 WNHNN and CDR2 SYGVQD come from the germline V gene (reference sequence). It was genomic DNA that served as the template for profiling TCR beta VDJ and CDR3. TCRdb reprocessed the reads via MiXCR and lists one record per CDR3 protein. The sample lists some 44,000 distinct CDR3 sequences; about two thirds were seen once. This record comes from a study of CD8+CD57+ T cells in acquired aplastic anemia. Study context: Sorted CD4+ plus CD8+ cells gave DNA averaging approximately 2.9 ug. Study outcomes and limitations: Some 31 CD8+ CDR3 sequences were shared between patients and controls.

The receptor comes from a human donor in good health, serving as a control. The V and J genes are TRBV10-1 and TRBJ1-1; weak D call: TRBD1 (5 bases). Sequences were obtained from sorted CD4+, CD8+, or CD8+CD57+ T cells (not recorded which) from PBMCs. The CDR3 DNA reads as TGCGCCAGCAAGGGGACCCTGGCCACTGAAGCTTTCTTT. It yields the protein CASKGTLATEAFF.